The 24 T cell receptor beta chains reported below all come from one sample, sequenced in a study of patients and donors after allogeneic stem cell transplantation. One entry per CDR3 protein, called by TCRdb with MiXCR from the RT-PCR reads. The sample consists of approximately 200,000 distinct CDR3 sequences, around 41% of them appearing once. Specimen: blood, either unsorted or a sorted T cell fraction (not recorded which). The origin of the receptors is a human donor who was either an allogeneic HSCT recipient or a stem cell or donor lymphocyte infusion donor (not recorded which). It is not recorded whose cells these are; they may come from a transplant donor.

In its sample, this clonotype was seen a few times. The chain recombines TRBV20-1 with TRBJ1-2; D remains ambiguous. This CDR3 is 14 amino acids long. The germline V gene encodes CDR1 DFQATT and CDR2 SNEGSKA (reference sequence). V shed 0 bases and J shed 3 bases, with 11 bases lying between them. The CDR3 DNA sequence: TGCAGTGCTAGAGATCCCCCGAGGGACTATGGCTACACCTTC. Its protein product is CSARDPPRDYGYTF.

The table lists this clonotype with many counts. This chain links TRBV12-3 or TRBV12-4 with TRBJ1-1; TRBD1 matches at 8 bases. The CDR3 covers 16 residues. V shed 6 bases and J 1 base; nucleotides not matched to a gene: 10. The CDR3 reads CASRLQGGNWNTEAFF. CDR3 coding DNA: TGTGCCAGCAGATTACAGGGGGGAAATTGGAACACTGAAGCTTTCTTT.

The chain combines TRBV10-3 with TRBJ1-2; possibly TRBD1 for D (6 bases). The CDR3 spans 14 residues. Trimming took 3 bases from V and 4 from J, leaving 12 bases between them. The V gene's germline CDR1 is ENHRY and CDR2 SYGVKD. CDR3 in DNA: TGTGCCATCAGTGAAATAGGACAGATCTATGGCTACACCTTC. Protein: CAISEIGQIYGYTF.

This chain uses TRBV6-5 with TRBJ2-7, with 7 bases that match TRBD1. In germline, CDR1 is MNHEY, CDR2 SVGAGI. With 6 bases clipped from V and 5 bases from J, the junction kept 10 bases outside the gene matches. The CDR3 loop spans 14 amino acids. CDR3 sequence reads: CASSVRQGTNEQYF. The CDR3 bases are TGTGCCAGCAGCGTAAGACAGGGCACCAACGAGCAGTACTTC.

This clonotype was seen many times. J is TRBJ1-1 and V is TRBV28; TRBD1 aligns across 7 bases. The CDR3 sequence is 12 residues long. Trimming cost V 10 bases and J 4 bases; bases outside gene matches: 6. CDR1 is MDHEN, CDR2 SYDVKM, per germline. The CDR3 DNA reads TGTGCCACCCGGGCAGGGGGCACTGAAGCTTTCTTT. It is translated as CATRAGGTEAFF. Variable domain in full (rest from reference TRBV28 and TRBJ1-1): DVKVTQSSRYLVKRTGEKVFLECVQDMDHENMFWYRQDPGLGLRLIYFSYDVKMKEKGDIPEGYSVSREKKERFSLILESASTNQTSMYLCATRAGGTEAFFGQGTRLTVV.

The rearrangement joins TRBV7-9 to TRBJ2-2, with D tentatively TRBD2 (6 bases). V was trimmed by 1 base and J by 5 bases, leaving 14 bases between them. This CDR3 is 16 amino acids long. CDR1 and CDR2 from the germline V gene are SEHNR and FQNEAQ (reference sequence). CDR3 in amino acids: CASSLGVGGLTGELFF. In DNA form, the CDR3 reads TGTGCCAGCAGCTTAGGCGTAGGAGGGTTGACCGGGGAGCTGTTTTTT.

V is TRBV7-9 and J is TRBJ1-2, with D unresolved. This CDR3 region has 14 residues. Trimming removed 2 bases at V and 8 bases at J, with 15 bases between. Germline values: CDR1 SEHNR, CDR2 FQNEAQ (reference sequence). In nucleotides, the CDR3 is TGTGCCAGCAGCTTACAGCTAGCCTCCGCCGGCTACACCTTC. It codes for CASSLQLASAGYTF. Using reference TRBV7-9 and TRBJ1-2 for the parts outside the CDR3, the full variable domain is DTGVSQNPRHKITKRGQNVTFRCDPISEHNRLYWYRQTLGQGPEFLTYFQNEAQLEKSRLLSDRFSAERPKGSFSTLEIQRTEQGDSAMYLCASSLQLASAGYTFGSGTRLTVV.

This chain joins TRBV20-1 and TRBJ1-2; 9 bases are shared with TRBD1. V was pared by 0 bases and J by 2 bases, with 10 bases of the junction left unmatched. CDR3 length equals 17 residues. CDR1 is DFQATT, CDR2 SNEGSKA, per germline (reference sequence). This chain's CDR3 is CSARDKWKGTGNYGYTF. The DNA for the CDR3 is TGCAGTGCTAGAGATAAATGGAAGGGGACAGGGAACTATGGCTACACCTTC.

This clonotype turned up a few times. The chain uses TRBV11-2 and TRBJ1-1; TRBD1 aligns across 7 bases. The germline CDR1 and CDR2 sequences are SGHAT and FQNNGV. The CDR3 runs 13 residues. J was trimmed by 6 bases and V by 5 bases; bases with no gene match: 6. CDR3: CASSQRQGSEAFF. As DNA, the CDR3 is TGTGCCAGCAGCCAACGACAGGGCTCTGAAGCTTTCTTT.

The chain links TRBV6-2 or TRBV6-3 to TRBJ2-7; D might be TRBD2 (5 bases). CDR3 length: 15 amino acids. Trimming took 1 base from V and 2 from J, leaving 12 bases between them. In germline, CDR1 is MNHEY, CDR2 SVGEGT. The CDR3 loop reads CASSYWRLEPYEQYF. The CDR3 nucleotides are TGTGCCAGCAGTTACTGGAGGCTCGAGCCCTACGAGCAGTACTTC.

This clonotype was seen a few times. This chain links TRBV3-1 with TRBJ2-7; TRBD2 agrees at 7 bases. CDR3 length: 14 residues. Germline lookup yields CDR1 LGHDT and CDR2 YNNKEL (reference sequence). Losses at the gene ends were 3 bases for V and 5 bases for J; bases not matched to a gene: 7. CDR3 DNA sequence: TGTGCCAGCAGCCACTACGGGAGGCTAAACGAGCAGTACTTC. Its protein product is CASSHYGRLNEQYF.

The chain joins TRBV12-3 or TRBV12-4 to TRBJ1-1; a weak D match, TRBD1 (5 bases). Trimming took off 3 bases at V and 11 bases at J, with 13 bases between the two ends. This CDR3 has 12 residues. The CDR3 spells CASSFIGASAFF. CDR3 DNA sequence: TGTGCCAGCAGTTTCATCGGGGCGTCGGCTTTCTTT.

This clonotype was counted a few times. J is TRBJ1-5 and V is TRBV28, with 7 nucleotides matching TRBD1. The germline gives CDR1 MDHEN, CDR2 SYDVKM. V shed 5 bases, J shed 1 base, and the junction held 8 bases outside the gene matches. The CDR3 has 16 residues. CDR3 sequence reads: CASSPNRGGSNQPQHF. The CDR3 DNA is TGTGCCAGCAGTCCCAACAGGGGCGGGAGCAATCAGCCCCAGCATTTT. The whole variable domain, remainder taken from reference TRBV28 and TRBJ1-5, is DVKVTQSSRYLVKRTGEKVFLECVQDMDHENMFWYRQDPGLGLRLIYFSYDVKMKEKGDIPEGYSVSREKKERFSLILESASTNQTSMYLCASSPNRGGSNQPQHFGDGTRLSIL.

The rearrangement links TRBV6-5 to TRBJ2-5, with no clear D. Looked up from germline, CDR1 is MNHEY and CDR2 is SVGAGI. CDR3 length equals 14 residues. The ends were cut back, 4 bases at V and 1 base at J, with 10 bases in the middle. CDR3 sequence reads: CASSLSPIQETQYF. The CDR3 DNA sequence: TGTGCCAGCAGTTTAAGTCCCATCCAAGAGACCCAGTACTTC.

V usage is TRBV7-2 and J usage is TRBJ1-5; weak D call: TRBD1 (5 bases). This CDR3 is 16 amino acids long. Trimming left V 3 bases short and J 3 bases short, with 15 bases between. Germline-derived CDR1 and CDR2 are SGHTA and FQGNSA. This CDR3 is CASSFEVRDLNQPQHF. The CDR3 nucleotides read TGTGCCAGCAGCTTTGAAGTTCGGGACCTCAATCAGCCCCAGCATTTT. The whole variable domain, filled in from reference TRBV7-2 and TRBJ1-5, reads GAGVSQSPSNKVTEKGKDVELRCDPISGHTALYWYRQSLGQGLEFLIYFQGNSAPDKSGLPSDRFSAERTGGSVSTLTIQRTQQEDSAVYLCASSFEVRDLNQPQHFGDGTRLSIL.

The V call is TRBV4-3, the J call TRBJ2-5; D may be TRBD1 (6 bases). Germline lookup yields CDR1 LGHNA and CDR2 YSLEER. The CDR3 extends over 15 amino acids. The V gene lost 1 base and the J gene lost 1 base, with 10 bases spanning the gap. The CDR3 spells CASSQGPDSQETQYF. Written as DNA, the CDR3 is TGCGCCAGCAGCCAAGGTCCGGACAGCCAAGAGACCCAGTACTTC.

V is TRBV5-1 and J is TRBJ2-3, with D perhaps TRBD1 (6 bases). CDR3 length: 15 amino acids. With 2 bases removed from V and 4 bases from J, the gap between germline ends came to 14 bases. Germline CDR1 is SGHRS and CDR2 is YFSETQ. CDR3 in amino acids: CASSFTGTSSDTQYF. CDR3 sequence (DNA): TGCGCCAGCAGCTTTACCGGGACATCCTCAGATACGCAGTATTTT.

This chain connects TRBV9 to TRBJ2-3; D unclear. This CDR3 region has 14 residues. The germline V gene has CDR1 SGDLS and CDR2 YYNGEE. V was cut by 0 bases and J by 0 bases, with 5 bases left in between. Here the CDR3 DNA reads TGTGCCAGCAGCGTAGATGCTAGCACAGATACGCAGTATTTT. It encodes CASSVDASTDTQYF. Full variable domain (remainder filled in from reference TRBV9 and TRBJ2-3): DSGVTQTPKHLITATGQRVTLRCSPRSGDLSVYWYQQSLDQGLQFLIQYYNGEERAKGNILERFSAQQFPDLHSELNLSSLELGDSALYFCASSVDASTDTQYFGPGTRLTVL.

The chain employs TRBV5-1 and TRBJ1-1, with D unresolved. With 4 bases removed from V and 5 bases from J, the gap between germline ends came to 12 bases. The CDR3 spans 13 residues. CDR1 is SGHRS and CDR2 is YFSETQ in the germline V gene. CDR3 coding DNA: TGCGCCAGCAGCCCTAATGTGAGGACTGAAGCTTTCTTT. It codes for CASSPNVRTEAFF.

J is TRBJ1-1 and V is TRBV10-3; no reliable D call. There are 16 residues in the CDR3. Between the trimmed V and J ends, which lost 0 bases and 1 base, there was a span of 12 bases. Germline V gene data show CDR1 as ENHRY and CDR2 as SYGVKD. CDR3 in DNA: TGTGCCATCAGTGAGTCGACTGTCGTTACGAACACTGAAGCTTTCTTT. Protein sequence: CAISESTVVTNTEAFF.

The chain couples TRBV7-7 to TRBJ1-1, with D unclear. This CDR3 region has 14 residues. V was clipped by 2 bases and J by 3 bases, with 10 bases between them. Germline loops: CDR1 SSHAT, CDR2 FNYEAQ (reference sequence). The CDR3 coding sequence is TGTGCCAGCAGCTTAAACGAGGGAGACACTGAAGCTTTCTTT. This encodes CASSLNEGDTEAFF.

This clonotype was observed a few times. The chain links TRBV5-1 to TRBJ1-1; 9 bases match TRBD1. Germline-derived CDR1 and CDR2 are SGHRS and YFSETQ. The CDR3 totals 15 residues. Germline trimming cut 5 bases from V and 0 bases from J; bases unmatched to any gene: 5. CDR3 loop: CASRPGQGMNTEAFF. CDR3 nucleotides: TGCGCCAGCAGGCCAGGACAGGGGATGAACACTGAAGCTTTCTTT.

The chain employs TRBV20-1 and TRBJ2-6; D is unresolved. The length of the CDR3 is 14 residues. V shed 2 bases and J shed 0 bases, with 5 bases lying between them. Germline CDR1 is DFQATT and CDR2 is SNEGSKA (reference sequence). The CDR3 reads CSARIFSGANVLTF. CDR3 DNA sequence: TGCAGTGCTAGAATTTTCTCTGGGGCCAACGTCCTGACTTTC.

The table lists this clonotype with a few counts. The rearrangement uses TRBV12-3 or TRBV12-4 and TRBJ1-2, with D tentatively TRBD1 (6 bases). This CDR3 is 14 amino acids long. V was pared by 5 bases and J by 3 bases, with 13 bases between. The CDR3 coding sequence is TGTGCCAGCAGTGCACGACAGGTCTACTATGGCTACACCTTC. Its translation is CASSARQVYYGYTF.